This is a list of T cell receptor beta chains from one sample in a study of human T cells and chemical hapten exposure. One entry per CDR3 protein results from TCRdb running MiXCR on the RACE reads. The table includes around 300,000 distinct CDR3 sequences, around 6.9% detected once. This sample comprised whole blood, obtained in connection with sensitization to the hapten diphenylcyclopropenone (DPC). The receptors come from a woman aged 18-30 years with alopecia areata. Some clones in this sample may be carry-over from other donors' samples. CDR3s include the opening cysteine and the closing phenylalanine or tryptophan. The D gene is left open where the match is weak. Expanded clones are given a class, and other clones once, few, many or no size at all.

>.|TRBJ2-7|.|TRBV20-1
CSARARRGRDSYSYEQYF
TGCAGTGCTAGAGCTAGGCGTGGTCGGGACTCCTACTCCTACGAGCAGTACTTC
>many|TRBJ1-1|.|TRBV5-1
CASSSQPNTEAFF
TGTGCCAGCAGTTCACAGCCGAACACTGAAGCTTTCTTT
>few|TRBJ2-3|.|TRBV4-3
CASSQDAAGSTDTQYF
TGCGCCAGCAGCCAAGATGCGGCGGGGTCCACAGATACGCAGTATTTT
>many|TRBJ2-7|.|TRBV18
CASSLGQPEQYF
TGTGCCAGCTCACTAGGACAGCCCGAGCAGTACTTC
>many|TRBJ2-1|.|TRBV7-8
CASSLELTPGRFF
TGTGCCAGCAGCTTAGAGTTAACCCCGGGACGGTTCTTC
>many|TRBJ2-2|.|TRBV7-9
CASSPDQNTGELFF
TGTGCCAGCAGCCCGGACCAGAACACCGGGGAGCTGTTTTTT
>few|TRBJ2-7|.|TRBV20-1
CSASYGRFHEQYF
TGCAGTGCTAGTTACGGACGCTTCCACGAGCAGTACTTC
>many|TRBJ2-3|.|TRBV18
CASSAGAADTQYF
TGTGCCAGCTCAGCCGGGGCGGCAGATACGCAGTATTTT
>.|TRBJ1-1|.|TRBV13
CASSLEWGRTEAFF
TGTGCCAGCAGCTTAGAATGGGGGAGAACTGAAGCTTTCTTT
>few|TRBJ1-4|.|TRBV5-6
CASSLDLQAKPLF
TGTGCCAGCAGCTTGGATCTACAGGCCAAACCCCTCTTT
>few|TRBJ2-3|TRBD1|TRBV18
CASSSRGLGDTQYF
TGTGCCAGCTCCTCCAGGGGGCTCGGAGATACGCAGTATTTT
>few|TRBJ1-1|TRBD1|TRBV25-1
CASSNSTGTFF
TGTGCCAGCAGTAACTCGACAGGGACCTTCTTT